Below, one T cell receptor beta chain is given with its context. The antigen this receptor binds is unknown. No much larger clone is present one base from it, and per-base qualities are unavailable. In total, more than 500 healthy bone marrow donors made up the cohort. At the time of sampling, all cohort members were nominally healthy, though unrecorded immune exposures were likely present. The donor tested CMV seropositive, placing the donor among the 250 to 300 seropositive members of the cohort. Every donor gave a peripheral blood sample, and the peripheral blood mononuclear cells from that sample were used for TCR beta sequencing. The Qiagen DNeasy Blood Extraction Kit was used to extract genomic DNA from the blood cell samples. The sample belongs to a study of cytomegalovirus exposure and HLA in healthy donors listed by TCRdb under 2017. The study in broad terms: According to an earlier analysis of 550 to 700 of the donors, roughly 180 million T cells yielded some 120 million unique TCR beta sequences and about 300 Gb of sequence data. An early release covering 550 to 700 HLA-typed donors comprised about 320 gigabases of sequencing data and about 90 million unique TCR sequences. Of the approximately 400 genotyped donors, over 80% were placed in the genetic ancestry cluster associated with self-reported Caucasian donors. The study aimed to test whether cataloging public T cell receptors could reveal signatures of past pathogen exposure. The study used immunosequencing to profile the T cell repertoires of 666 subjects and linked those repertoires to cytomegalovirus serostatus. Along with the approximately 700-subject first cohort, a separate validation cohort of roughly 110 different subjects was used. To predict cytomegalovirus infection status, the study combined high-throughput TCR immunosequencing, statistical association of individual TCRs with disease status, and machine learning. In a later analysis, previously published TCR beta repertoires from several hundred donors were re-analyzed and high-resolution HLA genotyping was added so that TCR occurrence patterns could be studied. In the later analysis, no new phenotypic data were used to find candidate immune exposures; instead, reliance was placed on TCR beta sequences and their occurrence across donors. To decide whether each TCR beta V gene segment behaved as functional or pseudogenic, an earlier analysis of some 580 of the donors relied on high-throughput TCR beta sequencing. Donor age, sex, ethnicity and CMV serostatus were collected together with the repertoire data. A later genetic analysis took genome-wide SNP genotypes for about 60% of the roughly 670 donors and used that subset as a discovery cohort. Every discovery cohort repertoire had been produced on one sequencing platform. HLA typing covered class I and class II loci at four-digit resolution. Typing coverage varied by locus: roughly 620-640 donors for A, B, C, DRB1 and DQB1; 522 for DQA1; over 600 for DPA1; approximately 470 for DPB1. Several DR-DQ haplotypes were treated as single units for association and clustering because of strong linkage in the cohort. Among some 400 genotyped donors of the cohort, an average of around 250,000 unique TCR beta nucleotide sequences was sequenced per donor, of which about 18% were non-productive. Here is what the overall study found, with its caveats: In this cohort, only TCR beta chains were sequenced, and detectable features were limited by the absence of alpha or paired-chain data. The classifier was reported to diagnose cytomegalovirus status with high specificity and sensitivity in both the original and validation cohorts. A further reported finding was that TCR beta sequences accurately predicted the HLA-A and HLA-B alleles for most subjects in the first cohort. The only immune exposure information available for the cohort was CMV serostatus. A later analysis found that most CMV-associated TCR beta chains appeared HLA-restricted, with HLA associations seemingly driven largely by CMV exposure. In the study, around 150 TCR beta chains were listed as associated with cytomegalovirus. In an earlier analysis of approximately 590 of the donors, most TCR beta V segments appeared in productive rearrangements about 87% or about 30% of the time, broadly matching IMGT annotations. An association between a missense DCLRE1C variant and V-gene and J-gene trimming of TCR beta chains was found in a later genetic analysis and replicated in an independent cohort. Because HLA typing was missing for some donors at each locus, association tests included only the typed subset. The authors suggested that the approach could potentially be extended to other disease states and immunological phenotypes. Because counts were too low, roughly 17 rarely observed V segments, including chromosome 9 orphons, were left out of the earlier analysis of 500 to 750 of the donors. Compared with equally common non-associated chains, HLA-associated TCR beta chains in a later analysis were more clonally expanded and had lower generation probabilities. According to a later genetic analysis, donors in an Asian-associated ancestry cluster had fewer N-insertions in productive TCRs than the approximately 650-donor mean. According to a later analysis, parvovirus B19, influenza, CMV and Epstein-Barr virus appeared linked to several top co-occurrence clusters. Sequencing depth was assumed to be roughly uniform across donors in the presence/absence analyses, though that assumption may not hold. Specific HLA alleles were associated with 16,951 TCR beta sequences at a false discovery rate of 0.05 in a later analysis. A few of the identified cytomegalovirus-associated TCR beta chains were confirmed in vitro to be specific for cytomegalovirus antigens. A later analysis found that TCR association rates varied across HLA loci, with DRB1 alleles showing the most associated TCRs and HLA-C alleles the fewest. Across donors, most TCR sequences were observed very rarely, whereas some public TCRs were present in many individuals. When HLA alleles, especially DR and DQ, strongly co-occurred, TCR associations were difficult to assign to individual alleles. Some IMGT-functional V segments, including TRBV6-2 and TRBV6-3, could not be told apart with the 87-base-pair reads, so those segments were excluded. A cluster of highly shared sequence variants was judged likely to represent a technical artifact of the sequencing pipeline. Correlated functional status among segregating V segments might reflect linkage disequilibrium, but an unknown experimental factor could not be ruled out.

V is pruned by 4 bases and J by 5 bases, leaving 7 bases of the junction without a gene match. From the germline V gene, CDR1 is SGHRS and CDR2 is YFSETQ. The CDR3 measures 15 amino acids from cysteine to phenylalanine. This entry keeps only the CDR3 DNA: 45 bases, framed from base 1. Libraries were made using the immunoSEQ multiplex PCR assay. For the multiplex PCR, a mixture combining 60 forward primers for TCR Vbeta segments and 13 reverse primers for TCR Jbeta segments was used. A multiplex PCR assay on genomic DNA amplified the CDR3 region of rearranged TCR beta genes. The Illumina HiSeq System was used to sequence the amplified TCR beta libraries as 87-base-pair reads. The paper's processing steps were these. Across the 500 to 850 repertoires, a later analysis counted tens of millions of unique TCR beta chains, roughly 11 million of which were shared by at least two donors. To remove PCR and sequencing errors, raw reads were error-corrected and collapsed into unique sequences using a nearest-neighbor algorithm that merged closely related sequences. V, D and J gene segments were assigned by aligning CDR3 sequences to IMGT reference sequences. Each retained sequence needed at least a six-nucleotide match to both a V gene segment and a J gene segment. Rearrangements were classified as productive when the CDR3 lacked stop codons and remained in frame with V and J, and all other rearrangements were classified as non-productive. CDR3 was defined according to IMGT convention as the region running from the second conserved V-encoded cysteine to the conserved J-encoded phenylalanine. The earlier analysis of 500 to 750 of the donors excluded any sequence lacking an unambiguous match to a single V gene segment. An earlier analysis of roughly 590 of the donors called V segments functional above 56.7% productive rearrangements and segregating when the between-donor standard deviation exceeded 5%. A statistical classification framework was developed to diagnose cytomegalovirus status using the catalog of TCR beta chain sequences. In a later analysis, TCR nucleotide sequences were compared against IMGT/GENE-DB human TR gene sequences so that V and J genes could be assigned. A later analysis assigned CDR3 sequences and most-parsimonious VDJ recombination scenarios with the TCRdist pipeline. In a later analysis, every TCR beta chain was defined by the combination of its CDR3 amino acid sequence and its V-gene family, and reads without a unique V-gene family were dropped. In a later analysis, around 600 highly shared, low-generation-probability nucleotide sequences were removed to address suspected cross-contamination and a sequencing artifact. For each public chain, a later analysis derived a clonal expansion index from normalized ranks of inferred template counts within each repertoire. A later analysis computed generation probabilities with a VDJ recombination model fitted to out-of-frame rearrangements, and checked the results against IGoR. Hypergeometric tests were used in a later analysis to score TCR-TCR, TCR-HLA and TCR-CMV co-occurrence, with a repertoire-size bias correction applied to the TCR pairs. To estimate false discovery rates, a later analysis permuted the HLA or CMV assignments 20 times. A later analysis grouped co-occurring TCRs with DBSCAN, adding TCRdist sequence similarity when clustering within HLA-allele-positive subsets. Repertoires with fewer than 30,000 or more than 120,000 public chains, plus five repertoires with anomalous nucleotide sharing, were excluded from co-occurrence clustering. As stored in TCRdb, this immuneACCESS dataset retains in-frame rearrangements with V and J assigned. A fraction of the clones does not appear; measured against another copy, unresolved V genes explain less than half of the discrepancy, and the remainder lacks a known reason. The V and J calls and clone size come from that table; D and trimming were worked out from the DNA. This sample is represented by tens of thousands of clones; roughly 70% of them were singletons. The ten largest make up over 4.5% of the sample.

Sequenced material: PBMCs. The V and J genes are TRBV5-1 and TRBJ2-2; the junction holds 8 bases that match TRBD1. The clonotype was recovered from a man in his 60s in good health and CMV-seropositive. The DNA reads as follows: TGCGCCAGCAGCACGACAGGGGAACAAACCGGGGAGCTGTTTTTT. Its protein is CASSTTGEQTGELFF.